The 28 T cell receptor beta chains below all came from one sample that was sequenced in a study of shared clonotypes between healthy human individuals. Sequencing was performed with immunoSEQ multiplex PCR; in TCRdb, only in-frame clones are kept and a portion is missing. Of around 610,000 clones listed, roughly 96% are singletons. As defined, naive CD8 cells were CD45RO-negative and positively selected for CCR7, with terminally differentiated effector memory CD45RA+ cells excluded. The sample was naive CD8+ T cells sorted from blood. Receptors were obtained from a woman aged 25 to 45 in good health.

The rearrangement joins TRBV25-1 to TRBJ2-2; D unclear. From germline, CDR1 is MGHDK and CDR2 SYGVNS. CDR3 size: 16 residues. The germline V and J ends were trimmed by 4 bases and 7 bases, with 19 bases remaining between them. For the CDR3, the DNA is TGTGCCAGCAGTGTAGGCGAGATCCCATTCAGCGGGGAGCTGTTTTTT. Translation: CASSVGEIPFSGELFF.

The gene calls are TRBV28 and TRBJ1-1; 8 bases are shared with TRBD1. The CDR3 sequence is 17 residues long. Germline CDR1 MDHEN, CDR2 SYDVKM. The J segment lost 0 bases and the V segment lost 4 bases, leaving 10 bases of the junction unmatched. For the CDR3, the DNA is TGTGCCAGCAGTTCTAAAAACAGGGGGGGAATGAACACTGAAGCTTTCTTT. Translated, it gives CASSSKNRGGMNTEAFF.

The chain combines TRBV29-1 with TRBJ2-7; 7 bases line up with TRBD1. Per the germline V gene, CDR1 is SQVTM and CDR2 is ANQGSEA. The CDR3 is made up of 13 amino acids. J lost 1 base, V lost 7 bases, and 7 bases had no gene match. CDR3 amino acids: CSAADRRSYEQYF. CDR3 in DNA: TGCAGCGCCGCGGACAGGCGATCCTACGAGCAGTACTTC.

The CDR3 loop reads CASSPLGQGLYEQYF. The CDR3 bases are TGTGCCAGCAGTCCGTTAGGACAGGGTTTGTACGAGCAGTACTTC. V usage is TRBV27 and J usage is TRBJ2-7; 8 nucleotides match TRBD1. V gave up 5 bases and J gave up 4 bases; unmatched junction bases: 10. Germline assignment: CDR1 MNHEY and CDR2 SMNVEV (reference sequence). The CDR3 runs to 15 residues.

The chain is built from TRBV28 and TRBJ2-3, with 11 bases that match TRBD2. The CDR3 length is 16 residues. Germline assignment: CDR1 MDHEN and CDR2 SYDVKM. Trimming at V came to 6 bases and at J to 0 bases, leaving 5 bases not matched to a gene. The CDR3 bases are TGTGCCAGCAGCTCCGGACTAGCGGGTAGCACAGATACGCAGTATTTT. Protein: CASSSGLAGSTDTQYF.

The chain has TRBV4-1 and TRBJ2-7; TRBD2 aligns across 8 bases. CDR1 MGHRA and CDR2 YSYEKL come from the germline V gene. V lost 4 bases and J lost 5; bases outside the gene matches: 10. There are 15 residues in the CDR3. In DNA, the CDR3 is TGCGCCAGCAGCCGAGCGGGAGTTTCTTTACACGAGCAGTACTTC. It specifies CASSRAGVSLHEQYF.

This clone was picked up one time. The chain employs TRBV5-1 and TRBJ1-1, with D uncertain. The length of the CDR3 is 14 residues. CDR1 is SGHRS and CDR2 is YFSETQ in the germline V gene. V was clipped by 4 bases and J by 1 base, with 11 bases between them. CDR3 DNA: TGCGCCAGCAGCGCACGGGGATGGAACACTGAAGCTTTCTTT. Encoded protein: CASSARGWNTEAFF.

The rearrangement links TRBV4-2 to TRBJ2-5; possible D gene TRBD2, 6 bases. CDR1 LGHNA and CDR2 YNFKEQ come from the germline V gene. V was clipped by 0 bases and J by 2 bases, with 13 bases between them. The CDR3 loop spans 16 amino acids. The CDR3 spells CASSQESSGSQETQYF. CDR3 bases: TGTGCCAGCAGCCAAGAGAGTAGCGGCTCTCAAGAGACCCAGTACTTC.

Notes on this clone: Other DNA variants within this sample encode the same CDR3. The rearrangement uses TRBV18 and TRBJ2-7; D unresolved. The V gene's germline CDR1 is KGHSH and CDR2 LQKENI. The CDR3 covers 13 residues. The ends were cut back, 0 bases at V and 0 bases at J, with 3 bases in the middle. DNA for the CDR3: TGTGCCAGCTCACCACCGGACTCCTACGAGCAGTACTTC. Protein sequence: CASSPPDSYEQYF.

V is TRBV27 and J is TRBJ2-7; TRBD2 is a possible D gene (5 bases). The CDR3 loop spans 15 amino acids. The V and J ends lost 3 bases and 2 bases respectively, with 14 bases between them. The germline V gene encodes CDR1 MNHEY and CDR2 SMNVEV (reference sequence). The CDR3: CASSLSGSSAYEQYF. CDR3 DNA: TGTGCCAGCAGTTTGTCGGGATCGTCAGCCTACGAGCAGTACTTC.

The rearrangement joins TRBV7-9 to TRBJ1-1; possibly TRBD1 for D (5 bases). The CDR3 is made up of 14 amino acids. Trimming took off 1 base at V and 7 bases at J, with 13 bases between the two ends. CDR1 is SEHNR, CDR2 FQNEAQ, per germline (reference sequence). The DNA of the CDR3 is TGTGCCAGCAGCTTAGAAGGCAGGGTGCTTGAAGCTTTCTTT. Amino acid sequence: CASSLEGRVLEAFF.

This clone was found once. The chain carries TRBV5-4 and TRBJ2-7, with 7 bases matching TRBD2. The V gene end was trimmed by 6 bases and the J gene end by 4 bases; junction bases not matched to a gene: 10. The CDR3 runs 14 residues. Germline V gene sequence: CDR1 SGHNT, CDR2 YYREEE (reference sequence). CDR3 loop: CASTGAGPSYEQYF. The CDR3 nucleotides are TGTGCCAGCACCGGAGCGGGACCCTCGTACGAGCAGTACTTC.

The chain employs TRBV28 and TRBJ2-1; possibly TRBD1 or TRBD2 for D (5 bases each). Per the germline V gene, CDR1 is MDHEN and CDR2 is SYDVKM. The CDR3 runs to 13 residues. Between the trimmed V and J ends, which lost 6 bases and 9 bases, there was a span of 15 bases. DNA of the CDR3: TGTGCCAGCAGCCCCCCGAGGGGCAGTGAGCAGTTCTTC. Its translation is CASSPPRGSEQFF.

The chain has TRBV6-5 and TRBJ2-5; 8 nucleotides align to TRBD2. The J call may be mistaken, given a closer DNA end match to TRBJ2-7. CDR3 length: 13 residues. Germline V CDR1 and CDR2: MNHEY, SVGAGI. The DNA for the CDR3 is TGTGCCAGCAGGGCCCGGGGGGGCTACGAGCAGTACTTC. The encoded protein is CASRARGGYEQYF.

The rearrangement uses TRBV27 and TRBJ2-7; 10 nucleotides agree with TRBD2. The V gene's germline CDR1 is MNHEY and CDR2 SMNVEV (reference sequence). CDR3 size: 14 residues. V gave up 2 bases and J gave up 6 bases; unmatched junction bases: 4. This chain's CDR3 is CASSLLAGDREQYF. The CDR3 DNA is TGTGCCAGCAGTTTACTAGCGGGAGACCGCGAGCAGTACTTC.

In the case of this clone: Distinct nucleotide sequences in the sample also encode this CDR3. The chain uses TRBV7-9 and TRBJ2-1; D is unclear. Germline values: CDR1 SEHNR, CDR2 FQNEAQ (reference sequence). The CDR3 has 13 residues. V was cut by 0 bases and J by 5 bases, with 5 bases left in between. In DNA, the CDR3 is TGTGCCAGCAGCTTAGCTCCCGACAATGAGCAGTTCTTC. Its translation is CASSLAPDNEQFF.

This clone was detected only once. The genes are TRBV5-4 and TRBJ1-2, with 9 positions matching TRBD1. CDR3 length equals 14 residues. Germline values: CDR1 SGHNT, CDR2 YYREEE (reference sequence). The V segment lost 4 bases and the J segment 7 bases; nucleotides outside the gene matches: 8. In DNA, the CDR3 is TGTGCCAGCAGCGGAGGGACAGGGATGGTTGGCTACACCTTC. It encodes CASSGGTGMVGYTF.

The genes are TRBV28 and TRBJ2-1; 12 positions match TRBD1. The V gene end was trimmed by 4 bases and the J gene end by 5 bases; junction bases not matched to a gene: 0. The CDR3 is made up of 14 amino acids. Germline CDR1 reads MDHEN; CDR2 reads SYDVKM. Here the CDR3 DNA reads TGTGCCAGCAGTTGGGACAGGGGGCACAATGAGCAGTTCTTC. Translation gives CASSWDRGHNEQFF.

The chain uses TRBV20-1 and TRBJ1-1; the D is unclear. The CDR3 has 11 amino acids. Germline CDR1 DFQATT, CDR2 SNEGSKA (reference sequence). V gave up 5 bases and J gave up 5 bases, with 9 bases separating them. CDR3 protein: CSAPRPTEAFF. As DNA, the CDR3 is TGCAGTGCTCCCAGGCCAACTGAAGCTTTCTTT.

The chain employs TRBV4-1 and TRBJ2-1; D tentatively reads TRBD1 or TRBD2 (6 bases each). From germline, CDR1 is MGHRA and CDR2 YSYEKL. Trimming cost V 2 bases and J 3 bases, with 11 bases left between them. The CDR3 extends over 15 amino acids. CDR3 coding DNA: TGCGCCAGCAGCCAACGAGGGGGACTCTACAATGAGCAGTTCTTC. It encodes CASSQRGGLYNEQFF.

V and J are TRBV9 and TRBJ1-2; D may be TRBD1 (5 bases). Germline CDR1 and CDR2: SGDLS and YYNGEE. V lost 3 bases, J lost 5 bases, and 14 bases lay in between. CDR3 length: 14 amino acids. DNA of the CDR3: TGTGCCAGCAGCGCCGGGACGGGCCCTTATGGCTACACCTTC. The encoded protein is CASSAGTGPYGYTF.

The rearrangement uses TRBV7-9 and TRBJ1-1; 9 bases map to TRBD1. The CDR3 is 15 residues long. With V trimmed by 4 bases and J by 4 bases, 7 bases remained unmatched. Germline lookup yields CDR1 SEHNR and CDR2 FQNEAQ (reference sequence). The CDR3 coding sequence is TGTGCCAGCAGCTCCACAGGGGGCTCGGGCACTGAAGCTTTCTTT. Protein: CASSSTGGSGTEAFF.

This clone was recorded only once. Other DNA sequences of this sample code for an identical CDR3. The V gene is TRBV28, the J gene TRBJ2-7; the match to TRBD2 covers 8 bases. With 6 bases clipped from V and 5 bases from J, the junction kept 9 bases outside the gene matches. The CDR3 totals 14 residues. Germline V gene data show CDR1 as MDHEN and CDR2 as SYDVKM. The CDR3 spells CASRFGRGGHEQYF. CDR3 nucleotide sequence: TGTGCCAGCAGATTCGGCCGGGGGGGGCACGAGCAGTACTTC.

The chain links TRBV7-8 to TRBJ2-7; 8 bases fit TRBD2. Germline V CDR1 and CDR2: SGHVS, FQNEAQ. V was clipped by 5 bases and J by 2 bases; unmatched bases: 11. This CDR3 has 16 amino acids. CDR3 bases: TGTGCCAGCAGCCATCTCTTAGCGGGGACTCCCTACGAGCAGTACTTC. It is translated as CASSHLLAGTPYEQYF.

The chain couples TRBV28 to TRBJ2-7, with D possibly TRBD2 on 6 matching bases. Germline lookup yields CDR1 MDHEN and CDR2 SYDVKM. This CDR3 is 14 amino acids long. V was shortened by 5 bases and J by 1 base, with 12 bases between the two germline ends. CDR3 DNA sequence: TGTGCCAGCAGTAACCCTGGGGGGTCCTACGAGCAGTACTTC. This translates into CASSNPGGSYEQYF.

The chain couples TRBV28 to TRBJ2-1; D gene unclear. CDR3 length: 15 residues. Germline assignment: CDR1 MDHEN and CDR2 SYDVKM. The V gene lost 6 bases and the J gene lost 6 bases, with 18 bases spanning the gap. The CDR3 nucleotides are TGTGCCAGCAGCAAATCGTCGGCCTTCCTCAATGAGCAGTTCTTC. Translated: CASSKSSAFLNEQFF. The variable domain in full, completed from reference TRBV28 and TRBJ2-1, reads DVKVTQSSRYLVKRTGEKVFLECVQDMDHENMFWYRQDPGLGLRLIYFSYDVKMKEKGDIPEGYSVSREKKERFSLILESASTNQTSMYLCASSKSSAFLNEQFFGPGTRLTVL.

This clone was seen just once. In nucleotides, the CDR3 is TGTGCCAGCAAGCCGGAGGGTCTCATAGATACGCAGTATTTT. Its protein is CASKPEGLIDTQYF. V usage is TRBV27 and J usage is TRBJ2-3; D is perhaps TRBD2 (6 bases). This CDR3 contains 14 residues. V lost 7 bases and J 5 bases, leaving 16 bases between the germline ends. The V gene's germline CDR1 is MNHEY and CDR2 SMNVEV (reference sequence).

Details on this clone: Other DNA sequences in this sample translate to the same CDR3. This chain joins TRBV27 and TRBJ2-1; D is ambiguous. The ends were cut back, 3 bases at V and 7 bases at J, with 7 bases in the middle. CDR1 is MNHEY and CDR2 is SMNVEV in the germline V gene (reference sequence). The CDR3 covers 12 residues. CDR3 region: CASSFPGNEQFF. DNA of the CDR3: TGTGCCAGCAGTTTTCCCGGGAATGAGCAGTTCTTC.